This TCR beta chain comes out of a study of blood T cell repertoires in COVID-19. Whole-study context: From the United States, Italy and Spain came samples of acute and convalescent COVID-19.

Generated by immunoSEQ multiplex PCR, the TCRdb table keeps only in-frame clones and is missing some. The sample lists 270,000 or so clones, 85% occurring once. V was shortened by 7 bases and J by 0 bases, with 15 bases between the two germline ends. Germline CDR1 reads SGHRS; CDR2 reads YFSETQ. The CDR3 runs 15 residues. Sequenced sample: peripheral blood. The V call is TRBV5-1, the J call TRBJ2-3, with a possible D match to TRBD1 (6 bases). This receptor was obtained from a human donor in a cohort sampled during active COVID-19. CDR3 sequence (DNA): TGCGCCAGCCTCCGCGGACAGAAAAGCACAGATACGCAGTATTTT. This translates into CASLRGQKSTDTQYF.